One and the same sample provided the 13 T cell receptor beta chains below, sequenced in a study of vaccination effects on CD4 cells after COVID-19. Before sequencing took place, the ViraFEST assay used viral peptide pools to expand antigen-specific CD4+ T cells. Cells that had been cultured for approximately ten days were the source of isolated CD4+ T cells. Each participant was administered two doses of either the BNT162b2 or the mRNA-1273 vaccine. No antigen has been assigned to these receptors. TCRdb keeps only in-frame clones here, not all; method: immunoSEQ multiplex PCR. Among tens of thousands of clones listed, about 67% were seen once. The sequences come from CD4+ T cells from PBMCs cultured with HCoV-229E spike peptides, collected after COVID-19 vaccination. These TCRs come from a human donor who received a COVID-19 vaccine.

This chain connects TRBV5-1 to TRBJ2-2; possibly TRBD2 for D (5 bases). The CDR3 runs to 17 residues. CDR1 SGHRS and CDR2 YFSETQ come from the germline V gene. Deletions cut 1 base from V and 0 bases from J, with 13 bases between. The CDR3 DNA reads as TGCGCCAGCAGCTTGATAAGAGGGTTAGCGAACACCGGGGAGCTGTTTTTT. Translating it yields CASSLIRGLANTGELFF.

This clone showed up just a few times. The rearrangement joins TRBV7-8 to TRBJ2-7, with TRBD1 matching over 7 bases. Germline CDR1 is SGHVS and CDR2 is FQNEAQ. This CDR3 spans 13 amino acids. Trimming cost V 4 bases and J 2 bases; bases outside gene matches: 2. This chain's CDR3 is CASSYRGPYEQYV. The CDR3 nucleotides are TGTGCCAGCAGCTACAGGGGACCCTACGAGCAGTACGTC.

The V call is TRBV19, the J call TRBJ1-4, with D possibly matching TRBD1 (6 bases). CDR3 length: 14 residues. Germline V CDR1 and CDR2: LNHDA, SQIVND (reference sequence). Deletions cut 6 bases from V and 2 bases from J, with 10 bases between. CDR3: CASRTGYTNEKLFF. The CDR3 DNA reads TGTGCCAGTAGGACAGGCTACACTAATGAAAAACTGTTTTTT.

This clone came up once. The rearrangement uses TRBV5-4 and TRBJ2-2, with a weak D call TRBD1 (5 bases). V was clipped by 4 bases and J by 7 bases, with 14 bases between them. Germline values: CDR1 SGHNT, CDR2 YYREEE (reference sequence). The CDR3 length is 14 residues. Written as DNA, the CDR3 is TGTGCCAGCAGCCAGATAAGGGGCGACGGGGAGCTGTTTTTT. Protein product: CASSQIRGDGELFF. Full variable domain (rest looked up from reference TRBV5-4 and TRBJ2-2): ETGVTQSPTHLIKTRGQQVTLRCSSQSGHNTVSWYQQALGQGPQFIFQYYREEENGRGNFPPRFSGLQFPNYSSELNVNALELDDSALYLCASSQIRGDGELFFGEGSRLTVL.

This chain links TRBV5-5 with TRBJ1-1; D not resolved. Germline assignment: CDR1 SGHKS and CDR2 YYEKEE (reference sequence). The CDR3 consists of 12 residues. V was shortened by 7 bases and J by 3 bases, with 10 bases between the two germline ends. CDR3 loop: CASGFYDTEAFF. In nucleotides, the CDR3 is TGTGCCAGCGGATTTTACGACACTGAAGCTTTCTTT. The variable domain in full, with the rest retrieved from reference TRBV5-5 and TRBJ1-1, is DAGVTQSPTHLIKTRGQQVTLRCSPISGHKSVSWYQQVLGQGPQFIFQYYEKEERGRGNFPDRFSARQFPNYSSELNVNALLLGDSALYLCASGFYDTEAFFGQGTRLTVV.

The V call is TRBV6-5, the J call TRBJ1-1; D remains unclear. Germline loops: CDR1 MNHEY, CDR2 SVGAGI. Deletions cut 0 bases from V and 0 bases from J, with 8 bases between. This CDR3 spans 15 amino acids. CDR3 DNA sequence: TGTGCCAGCAGTTACTCGGCCAGGCTGAACACTGAAGCTTTCTTT. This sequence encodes CASSYSARLNTEAFF.

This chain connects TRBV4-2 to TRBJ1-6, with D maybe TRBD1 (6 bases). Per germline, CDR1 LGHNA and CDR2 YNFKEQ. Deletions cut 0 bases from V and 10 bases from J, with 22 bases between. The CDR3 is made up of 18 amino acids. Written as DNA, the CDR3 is TGTGCCAGCAGCCAAGATCTTGTCAGGGGAGGTGTAGGGTCACCCCTCCACTTT. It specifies CASSQDLVRGGVGSPLHF.

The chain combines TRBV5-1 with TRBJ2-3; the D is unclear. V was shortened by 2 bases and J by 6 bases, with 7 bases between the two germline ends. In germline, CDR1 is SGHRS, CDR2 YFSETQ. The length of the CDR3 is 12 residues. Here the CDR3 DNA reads TGCGCCAGCAGCTTAAACGCGGATACGCAGTATTTT. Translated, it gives CASSLNADTQYF.

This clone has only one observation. CDR3 region: CASPLPPIAGIKETQYF. The CDR3 coding sequence is TGTGCCAGCCCCCTGCCCCCTATAGCGGGGATTAAAGAGACCCAGTACTTC. The gene calls are TRBV5-8 and TRBJ2-5, with 8 bases matching TRBD2. V lost 7 bases, J lost 3 bases, and 17 bases stayed unmatched. The CDR3 consists of 17 residues. Germline V gives CDR1 SGHTS, CDR2 YDEGEE.

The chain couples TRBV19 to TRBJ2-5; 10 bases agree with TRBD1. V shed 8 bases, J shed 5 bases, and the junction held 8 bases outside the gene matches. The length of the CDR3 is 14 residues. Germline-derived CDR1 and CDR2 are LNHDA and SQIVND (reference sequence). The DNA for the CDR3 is TGTGCCAGTTTAACGACAGGGGGCGCGGAGACCCAGTACTTC. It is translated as CASLTTGGAETQYF.

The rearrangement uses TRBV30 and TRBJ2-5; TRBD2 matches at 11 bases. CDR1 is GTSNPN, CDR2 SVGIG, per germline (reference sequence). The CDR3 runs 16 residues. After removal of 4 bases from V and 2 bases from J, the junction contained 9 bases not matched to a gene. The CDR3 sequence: CAWIPGTSGPQETQYF. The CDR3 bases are TGTGCCTGGATCCCCGGGACTAGCGGACCTCAAGAGACCCAGTACTTC.

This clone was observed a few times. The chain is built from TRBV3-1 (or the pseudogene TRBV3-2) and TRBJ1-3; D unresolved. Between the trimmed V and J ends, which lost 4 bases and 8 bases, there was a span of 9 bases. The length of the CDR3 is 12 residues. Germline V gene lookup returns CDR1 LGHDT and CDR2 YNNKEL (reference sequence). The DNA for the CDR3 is TGTGCCAGCAGCCCTAAGGAAGACACCATATATTTT. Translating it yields CASSPKEDTIYF.

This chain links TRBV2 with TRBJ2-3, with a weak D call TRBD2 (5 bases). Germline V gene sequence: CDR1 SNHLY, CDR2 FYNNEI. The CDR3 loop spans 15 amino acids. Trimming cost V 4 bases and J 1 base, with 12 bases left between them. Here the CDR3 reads CASSGNGVGTDTQYF. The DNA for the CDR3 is TGTGCCAGCAGTGGAAACGGGGTTGGCACAGATACGCAGTATTTT.